The 22 T cell receptor beta chains reported below all come from one sample, sequenced in a study of shared clonotypes between healthy human individuals. Measured with immunoSEQ multiplex PCR; TCRdb has only the in-frame clones, and not every one. In the table there are about 2.4 million clones, roughly 93% of which are singletons. Sequencing used naive CD4+ T cells from PBMCs. Indicated subset: CD45RA+ positively selected. All receptors come from a man aged 18 to 30 in good health. Some clones in this sample may be carry-over from other donors' samples.

The V call is TRBV13, the J call TRBJ1-3, with 8 bases identical to TRBD1. Looked up from germline, CDR1 is PRHDT and CDR2 is FYEKMQ (reference sequence). The CDR3 totals 14 residues. Unmatched junction bases numbered 3, after V lost 5 bases and J lost 3 bases. The CDR3 loop is CASSIDRGGNTIYF. The CDR3 nucleotides are TGTGCCAGCAGCATTGACAGGGGTGGAAACACCATATATTTT.

This clone was detected only once. The rearrangement joins TRBV9 to TRBJ2-1; D assignment may be TRBD1 or TRBD2 (5 bases each). The CDR3 extends over 16 amino acids. The V gene lost 0 bases and the J gene lost 9 bases, with 19 bases spanning the gap. Germline CDR1 is SGDLS and CDR2 is YYNGEE. CDR3 DNA: TGTGCCAGCAGCGTAGATTGGGCCAGGGAGTCGGGTGAGCAGTTCTTC. Translation: CASSVDWARESGEQFF.

This sequence joins TRBV27 and TRBJ2-2; TRBD1 matches at 10 bases. V was clipped by 2 bases and J by 7 bases; unmatched bases: 7. The germline V gene has CDR1 MNHEY and CDR2 SMNVEV (reference sequence). The CDR3 is 16 amino acids. Written as DNA, the CDR3 is TGTGCCAGCAGTTTAGCAAGGACAGGGGGGCACGGGGAGCTGTTTTTT. This translates into CASSLARTGGHGELFF.

V usage is TRBV2 and J usage is TRBJ2-7; D gene unclear. The CDR3 spans 16 residues. The germline V and J ends were trimmed by 1 base and 4 bases, with 17 bases remaining between them. Germline CDR1 and CDR2: SNHLY and FYNNEI. The CDR3 nucleotides read TGTGCCAGCAGTGAAGACGGTCACCGTAACGGGTACGAGCAGTACTTC. Protein sequence: CASSEDGHRNGYEQYF.

The chain carries TRBV2 and TRBJ2-1, with TRBD2 matching 10 bases. The J segment lost 9 bases and the V segment lost 1 base, leaving 6 bases of the junction unmatched. CDR1 and CDR2 (germline): SNHLY, FYNNEI. The CDR3 length is 15 residues. Here the CDR3 reads CASSEEASGSGEQFF. CDR3 nucleotide sequence: TGTGCCAGCAGTGAAGAGGCTAGCGGGAGTGGTGAGCAGTTCTTC.

The genes are TRBV11-2 and TRBJ2-6; D remains unclear. CDR1 is SGHAT, CDR2 FQNNGV, per germline. V lost 2 bases, J lost 0 bases, and 14 bases lay in between. The CDR3 is made up of 18 amino acids. The CDR3 spells CASSLWWAGSSGANVLTF. CDR3 DNA: TGTGCCAGCAGCTTATGGTGGGCAGGCTCCTCTGGGGCCAACGTCCTGACTTTC.

The chain is built from TRBV4-3 and TRBJ1-5, with D tentatively TRBD1 (6 bases). Germline CDR1 and CDR2: LGHNA and YSLEER. This CDR3 region has 14 residues. The V and J ends lost 0 bases and 11 bases respectively, with 14 bases between them. The CDR3 DNA sequence: TGCGCCAGCAGCCAAGAACACATAGGGGGGGCCCAGCATTTT. As protein: CASSQEHIGGAQHF.

The chain joins TRBV2 to TRBJ2-5; perhaps TRBD2 as D (6 bases). The CDR3 extends over 15 amino acids. The V and J ends lost 3 bases and 4 bases respectively, with 15 bases between them. CDR1 and CDR2 (germline): SNHLY, FYNNEI. In DNA, the CDR3 is TGTGCCAGCAGTGAGGCCAGCGGGTTTTTAGAGACCCAGTACTTC. Its protein product is CASSEASGFLETQYF.

J is TRBJ2-3 and V is TRBV7-3; no firm D call. Germline CDR1 is SGHTA and CDR2 is FQGTGA. The CDR3 is made up of 13 amino acids. The germline V and J ends were trimmed by 8 bases and 2 bases, with 11 bases remaining between them. The CDR3 coding sequence is TGTGCCAGCGGCCGCGCCACCACAGATACGCAGTATTTT. Its translation is CASGRATTDTQYF.

The chain carries TRBV6-6 and TRBJ1-2; tentative D call: TRBD1 (5 bases). The CDR3 covers 15 residues. From germline, CDR1 is MNHNY and CDR2 SVGAGI (reference sequence). V was cut by 1 base and J by 7 bases, with 16 bases left in between. This CDR3 is CASSYYRGRELGYTF. The CDR3 DNA is TGTGCCAGCAGTTACTATCGTGGCAGGGAGCTTGGCTACACCTTC.

V is TRBV5-4 and J is TRBJ1-3; 7 bases map to TRBD1. CDR1 and CDR2 from the germline V gene are SGHNT and YYREEE (reference sequence). This CDR3 comprises 15 residues. Trimming cost V 4 bases and J 2 bases; bases outside gene matches: 6. CDR3 DNA: TGTGCCAGCAGCCCCACAGGGGTTGCTGGAAACACCATATATTTT. Translating gives CASSPTGVAGNTIYF.

This clone was picked up a small number of times. This rearrangement joins TRBV2 to TRBJ2-7, with D unresolved. Germline CDR1 is SNHLY and CDR2 is FYNNEI. CDR3 length: 15 amino acids. Deletions cut 7 bases from V and 3 bases from J, with 19 bases between. The CDR3 DNA follows: TGTGCCAGCACAATCGTGGGCAGCCTGAACTACGAGCAGTACTTC. Translated: CASTIVGSLNYEQYF. The complete variable domain, with remaining parts taken from reference TRBV2 and TRBJ2-7, reads EPEVTQTPSHQVTQMGQEVILRCVPISNHLYFYWYRQILGQKVEFLVSFYNNEISEKSEIFDDQFSVERPDGSNFTLKIRSTKLEDSAMYFCASTIVGSLNYEQYFGPGTRLTVT.

The chain is built from TRBV30 and TRBJ2-7, with D tentatively TRBD1 (5 bases). The CDR3 runs 13 residues. Germline V gene data show CDR1 as GTSNPN and CDR2 as SVGIG (reference sequence). The V end lost 1 base, the J end lost 2 bases, and 9 bases lay between the germline ends. For the CDR3, the DNA is TGTGCCTGGAGTGGGGGCCGAACCTACGAGCAGTACTTC. Translating it yields CAWSGGRTYEQYF. The variable domain in full, completed from reference TRBV30 and TRBJ2-7, reads SQTIHQWPATLVQPVGSPLSLECTVEGTSNPNLYWYRQAAGRGLQLLFYSVGIGQISSEVPQNLSASRPQDRQFILSSKKLLLSDSGFYLCAWSGGRTYEQYFGPGTRLTVT.

The chain combines TRBV6-6 with TRBJ1-2; a weak D match, TRBD1 (5 bases). V dropped 6 bases and J dropped 1 base, with 12 bases sitting between them. Germline CDR1 MNHNY, CDR2 SVGAGI (reference sequence). This CDR3 has 14 residues. CDR3 in amino acids: CASSPTTVNYGYTF. The CDR3 coding sequence is TGTGCCAGCAGCCCAACGACAGTTAACTATGGCTACACCTTC.

The rearrangement links TRBV11-2 to TRBJ2-7, with 7 nucleotides matching TRBD1. The ends lost 3 bases at V and 2 bases at J; junction bases unmatched: 4. There are 14 residues in the CDR3. CDR1 and CDR2 from the germline V gene are SGHAT and FQNNGV. The CDR3, as DNA: TGTGCCAGCAGCTTGACAGGGATGACCTACGAGCAGTACTTC. Translated: CASSLTGMTYEQYF.

V usage is TRBV11-2 and J usage is TRBJ2-3, with TRBD2 matching over 14 bases. V was pared by 1 base and J by 1 base, with 1 base of the junction left unmatched. The CDR3 runs 17 residues. Looked up from germline, CDR1 is SGHAT and CDR2 is FQNNGV. This chain's CDR3 is CASSLGLAGGGTDTQYF. The CDR3 nucleotides read TGTGCCAGCAGCTTAGGACTAGCGGGAGGGGGCACAGATACGCAGTATTTT.

The chain carries TRBV6-5 and TRBJ1-2; the D gene is possibly TRBD1 (6 bases). Germline V gene data show CDR1 as MNHEY and CDR2 as SVGAGI. Trimming cost V 6 bases and J 8 bases, with 19 bases left between them. CDR3 size: 14 residues. The CDR3 spells CASSPSGGRVGYTF. Written as DNA, the CDR3 is TGTGCCAGCAGCCCCTCTGGGGGCAGAGTCGGCTACACCTTC.

The chain joins TRBV27 to TRBJ2-1, with 11 bases identical to TRBD2. V lost 0 bases, J lost 4 bases, and 11 bases stayed unmatched. Germline V gene data show CDR1 as MNHEY and CDR2 as SMNVEV (reference sequence). The CDR3 extends over 19 amino acids. In DNA, the CDR3 is TGTGCCAGCAGTTTATCGAAGGTAGTAGCGGGAGGGAAGTACAATGAGCAGTTCTTC. Its translation: CASSLSKVVAGGKYNEQFF.

V is TRBV9 and J is TRBJ1-2, with a tentative D call TRBD1 (5 bases). CDR3 length: 14 amino acids. Germline V gives CDR1 SGDLS, CDR2 YYNGEE. Trimming cost V 4 bases and J 8 bases, with 18 bases left between them. CDR3 residues: CASSPDPGLRGYTF. The CDR3, as DNA: TGTGCCAGCAGCCCAGACCCGGGACTTAGAGGCTACACCTTC.

This rearrangement joins TRBV4-1 to TRBJ1-3, with TRBD1 matching over 7 bases. The V segment lost 1 base and the J segment 4 bases; nucleotides outside the gene matches: 7. The CDR3 loop spans 16 amino acids. The germline CDR1 and CDR2 sequences are MGHRA and YSYEKL. The CDR3 sequence is CASSQGQGPVGNTIYF. The CDR3 DNA is TGCGCCAGCAGCCAAGGACAGGGCCCAGTCGGAAACACCATATATTTT.

CDR3 residues: CASSQDTGGYGYTF. The DNA of the CDR3 is TGCGCCAGCAGCCAAGATACCGGGGGCTATGGCTACACCTTC. The rearrangement uses TRBV4-3 and TRBJ1-2; tentative D call: TRBD1 (5 bases). From germline, CDR1 is LGHNA and CDR2 YSLEER. The CDR3 loop spans 14 amino acids. V shed 0 bases and J shed 4 bases, with 9 bases lying between them.

V and J are TRBV28 and TRBJ1-2; D remains unclear. This CDR3 has 15 residues. The germline CDR1 and CDR2 sequences are MDHEN and SYDVKM. V lost 5 bases, J lost 4 bases, and 17 bases lay in between. The CDR3 DNA reads TGTGCCAGCAGTCCCGGAGGAGCTAGAGCCTATGGCTACACCTTC. Translated: CASSPGGARAYGYTF.